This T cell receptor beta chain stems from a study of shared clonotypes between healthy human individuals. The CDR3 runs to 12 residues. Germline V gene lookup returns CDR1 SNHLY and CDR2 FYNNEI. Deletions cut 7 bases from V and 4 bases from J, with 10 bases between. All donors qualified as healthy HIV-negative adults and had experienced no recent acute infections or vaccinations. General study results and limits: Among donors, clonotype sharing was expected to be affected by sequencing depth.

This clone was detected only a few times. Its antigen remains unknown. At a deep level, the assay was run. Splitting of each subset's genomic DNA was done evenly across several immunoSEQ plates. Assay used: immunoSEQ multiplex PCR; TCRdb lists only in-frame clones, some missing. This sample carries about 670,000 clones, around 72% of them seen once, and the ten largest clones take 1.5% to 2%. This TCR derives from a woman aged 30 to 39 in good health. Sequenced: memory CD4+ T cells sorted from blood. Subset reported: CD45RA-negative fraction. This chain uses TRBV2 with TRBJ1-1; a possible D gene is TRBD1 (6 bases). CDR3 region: CASITGATEAFF. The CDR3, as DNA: TGTGCCAGCATAACGGGGGCCACTGAAGCTTTCTTT.